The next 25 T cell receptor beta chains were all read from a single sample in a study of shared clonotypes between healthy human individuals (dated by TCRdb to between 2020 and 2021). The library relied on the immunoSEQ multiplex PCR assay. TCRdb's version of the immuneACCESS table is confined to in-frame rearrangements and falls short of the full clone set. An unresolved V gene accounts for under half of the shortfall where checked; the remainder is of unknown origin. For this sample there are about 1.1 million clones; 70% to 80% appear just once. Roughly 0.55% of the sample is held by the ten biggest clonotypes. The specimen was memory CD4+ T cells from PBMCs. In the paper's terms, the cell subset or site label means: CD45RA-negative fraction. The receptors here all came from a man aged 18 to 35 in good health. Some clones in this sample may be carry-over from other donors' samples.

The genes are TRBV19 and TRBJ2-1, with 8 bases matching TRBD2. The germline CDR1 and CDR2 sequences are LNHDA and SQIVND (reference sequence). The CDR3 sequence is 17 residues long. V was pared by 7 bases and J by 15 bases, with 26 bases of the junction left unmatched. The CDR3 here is CASTRGGLAGSIPRPFF. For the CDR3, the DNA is TGTGCCAGTACCCGGGGGGGCCTAGCGGGTTCTATCCCACGGCCGTTCTTC. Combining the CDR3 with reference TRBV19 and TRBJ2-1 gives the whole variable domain DGGITQSPKYLFRKEGQNVTLSCEQNLNHDAMYWYRQDPGQGLRLIYYSQIVNDFQKGDIAEGYSVSREKKESFPLTVTSAQKNPTAFYLCASTRGGLAGSIPRPFFGPGTRLTVL.

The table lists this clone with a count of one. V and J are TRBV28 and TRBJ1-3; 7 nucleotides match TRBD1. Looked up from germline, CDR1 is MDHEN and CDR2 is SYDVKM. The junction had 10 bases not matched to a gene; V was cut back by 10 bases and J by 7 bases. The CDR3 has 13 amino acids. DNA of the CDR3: TGTGCCACCCAGGGGGGGAATTGGAACACCATATATTTT. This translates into CATQGGNWNTIYF.

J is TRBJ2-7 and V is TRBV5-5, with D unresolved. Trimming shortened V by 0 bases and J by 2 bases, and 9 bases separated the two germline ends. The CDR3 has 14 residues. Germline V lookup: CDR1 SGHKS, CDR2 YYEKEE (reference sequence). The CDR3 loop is CASSLAFPAYEQYF. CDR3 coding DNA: TGTGCCAGCAGCTTGGCCTTTCCCGCCTACGAGCAGTACTTC.

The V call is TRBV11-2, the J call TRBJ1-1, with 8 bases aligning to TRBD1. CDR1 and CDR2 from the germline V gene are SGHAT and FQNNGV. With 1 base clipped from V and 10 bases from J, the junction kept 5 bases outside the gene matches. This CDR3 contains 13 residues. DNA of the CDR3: TGTGCCAGCAGCTTAGGCGCAGACAGGGGAGCTTTCTTT. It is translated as CASSLGADRGAFF. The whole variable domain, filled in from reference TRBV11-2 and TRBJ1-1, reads EAGVAQSPRYKIIEKRQSVAFWCNPISGHATLYWYQQILGQGPKLLIQFQNNGVVDDSQLPKDRFSAERLKGVDSTLKIQPAKLEDSAVYLCASSLGADRGAFFGQGTRLTVV.

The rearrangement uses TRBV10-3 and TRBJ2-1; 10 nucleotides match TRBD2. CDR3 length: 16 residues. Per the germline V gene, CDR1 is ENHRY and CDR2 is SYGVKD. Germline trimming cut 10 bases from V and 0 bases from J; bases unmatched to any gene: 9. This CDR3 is CATGTSVGPSYNEQFF. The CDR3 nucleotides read TGTGCCACCGGGACTAGCGTAGGGCCCTCCTACAATGAGCAGTTCTTC.

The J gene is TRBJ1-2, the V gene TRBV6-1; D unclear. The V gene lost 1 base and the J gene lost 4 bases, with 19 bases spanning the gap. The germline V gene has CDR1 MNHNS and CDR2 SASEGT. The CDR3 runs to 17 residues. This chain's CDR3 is CASSEGVGSQFGYGYTF. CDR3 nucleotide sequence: TGTGCCAGCAGTGAAGGAGTGGGCTCCCAGTTCGGCTATGGCTACACCTTC.

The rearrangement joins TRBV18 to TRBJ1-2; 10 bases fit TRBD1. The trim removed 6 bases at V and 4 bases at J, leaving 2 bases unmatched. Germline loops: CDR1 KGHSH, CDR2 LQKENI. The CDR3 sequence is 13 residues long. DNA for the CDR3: TGTGCCAGCTCCGGGGACAGGGGCTATGGCTACACCTTC. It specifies CASSGDRGYGYTF. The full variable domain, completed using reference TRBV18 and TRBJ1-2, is NAGVMQNPRHLVRRRGQEARLRCSPMKGHSHVYWYRQLPEEGLKFMVYLQKENIIDESGMPKERFSAEFPKEGPSILRIQQVVRGDSAAYFCASSGDRGYGYTFGSGTRLTVV.

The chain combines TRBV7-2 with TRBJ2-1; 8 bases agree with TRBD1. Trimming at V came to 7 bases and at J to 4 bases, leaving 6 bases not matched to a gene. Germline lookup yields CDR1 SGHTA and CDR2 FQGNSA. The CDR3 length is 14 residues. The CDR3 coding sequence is TGTGCCAGCAACCCGGGACAGGTGTACAATGAGCAGTTCTTC. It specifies CASNPGQVYNEQFF.

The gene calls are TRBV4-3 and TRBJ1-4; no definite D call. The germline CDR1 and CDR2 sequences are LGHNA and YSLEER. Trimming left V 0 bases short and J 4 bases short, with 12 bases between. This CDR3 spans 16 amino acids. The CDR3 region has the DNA TGCGCCAGCAGCCAAGATTTAGGCGGGATTAATGAAAAACTGTTTTTT. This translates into CASSQDLGGINEKLFF.

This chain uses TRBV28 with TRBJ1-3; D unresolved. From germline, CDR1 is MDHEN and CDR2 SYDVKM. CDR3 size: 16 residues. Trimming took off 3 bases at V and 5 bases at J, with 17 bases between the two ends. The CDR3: CASSLPTGLTRNTIYF. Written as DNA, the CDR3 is TGTGCCAGCAGTTTGCCGACCGGCCTAACTAGAAACACCATATATTTT.

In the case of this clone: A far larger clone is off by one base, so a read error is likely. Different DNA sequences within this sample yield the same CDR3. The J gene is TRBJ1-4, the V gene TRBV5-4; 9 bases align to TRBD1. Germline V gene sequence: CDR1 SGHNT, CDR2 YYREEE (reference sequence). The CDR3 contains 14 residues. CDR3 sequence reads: CASSLGGQGGKLFF. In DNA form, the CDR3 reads TGTGCCAGTAGCTTGGGGGGACAGGGAGGGAAACTGTTTTTT.

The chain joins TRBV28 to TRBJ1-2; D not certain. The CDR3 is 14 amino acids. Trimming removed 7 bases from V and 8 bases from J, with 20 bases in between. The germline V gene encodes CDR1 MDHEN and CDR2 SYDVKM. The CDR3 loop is CASIARSTPGGYTF. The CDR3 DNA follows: TGTGCCAGCATAGCCCGAAGTACACCCGGGGGCTACACCTTC.

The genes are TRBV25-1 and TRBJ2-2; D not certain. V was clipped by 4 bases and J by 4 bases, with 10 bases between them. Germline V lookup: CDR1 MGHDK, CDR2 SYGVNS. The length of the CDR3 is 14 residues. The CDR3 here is CASSGSLPTGELFF. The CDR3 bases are TGTGCCAGCAGTGGAAGCCTACCCACCGGGGAGCTGTTTTTT.

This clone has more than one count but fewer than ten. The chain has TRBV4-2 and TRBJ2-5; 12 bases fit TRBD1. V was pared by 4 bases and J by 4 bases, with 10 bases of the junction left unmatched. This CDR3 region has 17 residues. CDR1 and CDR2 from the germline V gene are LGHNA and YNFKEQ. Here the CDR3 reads CASSLGTGGAAGETQYF. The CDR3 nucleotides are TGTGCCAGCAGCCTTGGGACAGGGGGCGCCGCGGGAGAGACCCAGTACTTC.

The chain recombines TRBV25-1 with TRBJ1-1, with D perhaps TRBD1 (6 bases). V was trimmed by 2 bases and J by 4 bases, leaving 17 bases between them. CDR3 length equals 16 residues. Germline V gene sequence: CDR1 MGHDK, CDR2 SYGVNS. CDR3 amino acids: CASSETSGQLGTEAFF. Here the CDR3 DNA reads TGTGCCAGCAGTGAAACCAGCGGACAGCTGGGCACTGAAGCTTTCTTT.

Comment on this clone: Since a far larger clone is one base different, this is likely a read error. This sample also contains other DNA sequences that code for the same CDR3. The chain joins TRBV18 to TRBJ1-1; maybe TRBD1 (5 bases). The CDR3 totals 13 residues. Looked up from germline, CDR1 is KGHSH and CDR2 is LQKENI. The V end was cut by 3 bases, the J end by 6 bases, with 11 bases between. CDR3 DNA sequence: TGTGCCAGCTCACCGGACCGGGGGGCTGAAGCTTTCTTT. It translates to CASSPDRGAEAFF.

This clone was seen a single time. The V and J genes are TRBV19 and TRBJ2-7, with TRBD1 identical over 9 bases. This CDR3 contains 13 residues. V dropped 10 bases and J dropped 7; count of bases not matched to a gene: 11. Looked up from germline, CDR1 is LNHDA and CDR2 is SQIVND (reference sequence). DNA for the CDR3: TGTGCCACCGGGGACAGGGCCCTTGGGGAGCAGTACTTC. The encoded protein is CATGDRALGEQYF.

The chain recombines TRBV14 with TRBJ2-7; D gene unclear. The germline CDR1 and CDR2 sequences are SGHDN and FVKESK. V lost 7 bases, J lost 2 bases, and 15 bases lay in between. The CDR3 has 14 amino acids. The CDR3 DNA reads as TGTGCCAGCACCCCCCGACTCCTCCCCTACGAGCAGTACTTC. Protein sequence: CASTPRLLPYEQYF. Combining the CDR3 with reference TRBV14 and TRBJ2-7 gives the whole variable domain EAGVTQFPSHSVIEKGQTVTLRCDPISGHDNLYWYRRVMGKEIKFLLHFVKESKQDESGMPNNRFLAERTGGTYSTLKVQPAELEDSGVYFCASTPRLLPYEQYFGPGTRLTVT.

DNA for the CDR3: TGTGCCAGCAGCCAAAGTCCATCGGGTACAGGCCTTTCCGATACGCAGTATTTT. Translation: CASSQSPSGTGLSDTQYF. The V call is TRBV4-2, the J call TRBJ2-3, with D perhaps TRBD1 (5 bases). Germline V CDR1 and CDR2: LGHNA, YNFKEQ. The V gene lost 2 bases and the J gene lost 6 bases, with 24 bases spanning the gap. The CDR3 totals 18 residues.

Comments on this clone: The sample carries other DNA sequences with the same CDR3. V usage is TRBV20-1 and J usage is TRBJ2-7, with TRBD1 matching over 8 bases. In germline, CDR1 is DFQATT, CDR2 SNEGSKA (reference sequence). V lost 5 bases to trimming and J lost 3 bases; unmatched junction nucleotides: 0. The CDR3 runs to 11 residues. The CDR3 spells CSAGTGYEQYF. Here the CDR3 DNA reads TGCAGTGCTGGGACAGGCTACGAGCAGTACTTC.

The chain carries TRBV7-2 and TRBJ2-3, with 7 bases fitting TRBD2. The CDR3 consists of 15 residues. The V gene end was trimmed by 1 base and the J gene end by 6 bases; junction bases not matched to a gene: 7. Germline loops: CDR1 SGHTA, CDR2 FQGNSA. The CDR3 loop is CASSLVGAGEDTQYF. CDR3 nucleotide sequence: TGTGCCAGCAGCTTAGTAGGGGCGGGGGAGGATACGCAGTATTTT.

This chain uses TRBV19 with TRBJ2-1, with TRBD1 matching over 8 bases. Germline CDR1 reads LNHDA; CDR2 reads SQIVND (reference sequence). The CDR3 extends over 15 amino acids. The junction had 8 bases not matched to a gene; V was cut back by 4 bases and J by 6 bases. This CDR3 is CASSTGTGRSNEQFF. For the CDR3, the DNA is TGTGCCAGTAGTACAGGGACAGGCCGGAGCAATGAGCAGTTCTTC.

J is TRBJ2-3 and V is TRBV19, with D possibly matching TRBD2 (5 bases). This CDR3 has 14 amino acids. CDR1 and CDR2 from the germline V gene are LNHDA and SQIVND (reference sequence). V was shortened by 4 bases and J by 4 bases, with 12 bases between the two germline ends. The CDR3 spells CASSTDTRADTQYF. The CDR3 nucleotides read TGTGCCAGTAGTACGGATACTAGGGCAGATACGCAGTATTTT.

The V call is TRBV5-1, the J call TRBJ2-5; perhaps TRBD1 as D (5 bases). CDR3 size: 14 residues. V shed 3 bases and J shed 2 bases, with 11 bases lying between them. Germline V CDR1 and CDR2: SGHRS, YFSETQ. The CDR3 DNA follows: TGCGCCAGCAGCTCGGTCGACAGACAAGAGACCCAGTACTTC. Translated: CASSSVDRQETQYF.

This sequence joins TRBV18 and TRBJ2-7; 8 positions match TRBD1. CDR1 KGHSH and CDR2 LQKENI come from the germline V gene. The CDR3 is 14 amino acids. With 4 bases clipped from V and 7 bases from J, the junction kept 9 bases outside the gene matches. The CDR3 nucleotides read TGTGCCAGCTCACAGGACAGGGAGACAGGGGAGCAGTACTTC. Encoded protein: CASSQDRETGEQYF.